The rows below give T cell receptor beta chains drawn from one sample of a study of OX40 agonist ivuxolimab in advanced cancers. Assay used: immunoSEQ multiplex PCR; TCRdb lists only in-frame clones, some missing. The sample carries fewer than 95,000 clones, under 85% recorded once. This specimen was CD4+ or CD8+ T cells sorted from blood, taken in a trial of the OX40 agonist ivuxolimab. Receptors were obtained from an adult with an advanced solid tumor such as melanoma, head and neck, liver or kidney cancer. CDR3s include the opening cysteine and the closing phenylalanine or tryptophan. Each record gives: V gene, clone size, D gene, J gene, CDR3 protein, CDR3 DNA. The D gene is left open where the match is weak. Clone size is stated in some rows and not others, as once, few, many or a class when expanded.

V gene: TRBV28; clone size: .; D gene: TRBD1; J gene: TRBJ1-1; CDR3 protein: CASSSFRDRGSNTEAFF; CDR3 DNA: TGTGCCAGCAGCTCATTCCGGGACAGGGGGTCGAACACTGAAGCTTTCTTT
V gene: TRBV18; clone size: .; D gene: .; J gene: TRBJ2-6; CDR3 protein: CASSPRYGSELSGANVLTF; CDR3 DNA: TGTGCCAGCTCACCACGATACGGGAGTGAGCTGTCTGGGGCCAACGTCCTGACTTTC
V gene: TRBV6-1; clone size: few; D gene: .; J gene: TRBJ1-2; CDR3 protein: CASSEVGYGYTF; CDR3 DNA: TGTGCCAGCAGTGAAGTGGGCTATGGCTACACCTTC
V gene: TRBV15; clone size: once; D gene: .; J gene: TRBJ1-2; CDR3 protein: CATSTTLQGPTLDYGYTF; CDR3 DNA: TGTGCCACCAGCACCACATTACAGGGTCCAACTTTGGACTATGGCTACACCTTC
V gene: TRBV19; clone size: .; D gene: .; J gene: TRBJ1-2; CDR3 protein: CASSAQGTNYGYTF; CDR3 DNA: TGTGCCAGTAGTGCACAGGGTACCAACTATGGCTACACCTTC
V gene: TRBV7-9; clone size: .; D gene: .; J gene: TRBJ1-1; CDR3 protein: CASSLAEAEAFF; CDR3 DNA: TGTGCCAGCAGCTTAGCAGAGGCTGAAGCTTTCTTT
V gene: TRBV7-8; clone size: .; D gene: .; J gene: TRBJ2-2; CDR3 protein: CASSLGQTATGELFF; CDR3 DNA: TGTGCCAGCAGCTTGGGCCAGACAGCCACCGGGGAGCTGTTTTTT
V gene: TRBV5-6; clone size: .; D gene: .; J gene: TRBJ1-1; CDR3 protein: CASSALEGRNTEAFF; CDR3 DNA: TGTGCCAGCAGCGCCCTCGAGGGACGTAACACTGAAGCTTTCTTT
V gene: TRBV2; clone size: .; D gene: .; J gene: TRBJ2-1; CDR3 protein: CASSEMSGRPESNEQFF; CDR3 DNA: TGTGCCAGCAGTGAGATGTCGGGCAGGCCTGAGTCCAATGAGCAGTTCTTC
V gene: TRBV6-5; clone size: .; D gene: .; J gene: TRBJ1-1; CDR3 protein: CASSYSRSRSSTEAFF; CDR3 DNA: TGTGCCAGCAGTTACTCGAGGTCACGGTCGAGCACTGAAGCTTTCTTT
V gene: TRBV30; clone size: .; D gene: .; J gene: TRBJ1-5; CDR3 protein: CAWSVGVGPQHF; CDR3 DNA: TGTGCCTGGAGCGTCGGCGTAGGGCCCCAGCATTTT
V gene: TRBV7-9; clone size: .; D gene: .; J gene: TRBJ1-5; CDR3 protein: CASSPGTFQPQHF; CDR3 DNA: TGTGCCAGCAGCCCAGGGACCTTTCAGCCCCAGCATTTT
V gene: TRBV9; clone size: .; D gene: TRBD2; J gene: TRBJ2-5; CDR3 protein: CASSSSGSGTSGGRGTQYF; CDR3 DNA: TGTGCCAGCAGCTCTAGCGGATCCGGGACTAGCGGGGGCCGAGGGACCCAGTACTTC
V gene: TRBV5-4; clone size: few; D gene: .; J gene: TRBJ2-3; CDR3 protein: CASSLVANRGDTQYF; CDR3 DNA: TGTGCCAGCAGCTTGGTGGCTAACCGGGGAGATACGCAGTATTTT
V gene: TRBV18; clone size: .; D gene: .; J gene: TRBJ1-1; CDR3 protein: CASSPGHGVNEAFF; CDR3 DNA: TGTGCCAGCTCACCCGGTCATGGGGTCAATGAAGCTTTCTTT
V gene: TRBV5-1; clone size: .; D gene: .; J gene: TRBJ2-6; CDR3 protein: CASSLPPSGANVLTF; CDR3 DNA: TGCGCCAGCAGCTTGCCGCCCTCTGGGGCCAACGTCCTGACTTTC
V gene: TRBV27; clone size: once; D gene: TRBD2; J gene: TRBJ2-1; CDR3 protein: CASSLFTSGGSYNEQFF; CDR3 DNA: TGTGCCAGCAGTTTGTTCACTAGCGGGGGCTCCTACAATGAGCAGTTCTTC
V gene: TRBV5-4; clone size: few; D gene: .; J gene: TRBJ1-6; CDR3 protein: CASSLLNSPLHF; CDR3 DNA: TGTGCCAGCAGCTTGCTCAATTCACCCCTCCACTTT
V gene: TRBV7-2; clone size: .; D gene: .; J gene: TRBJ2-5; CDR3 protein: CASSLGGAQETQYF; CDR3 DNA: TGTGCCAGCAGCTTAGGGGGTGCACAAGAGACCCAGTACTTC
V gene: TRBV7-9; clone size: .; D gene: .; J gene: TRBJ1-3; CDR3 protein: CASSFGGSGNTIYF; CDR3 DNA: TGTGCCAGCAGCTTCGGGGGCTCTGGAAACACCATATATTTT
V gene: TRBV6-5; clone size: .; D gene: .; J gene: TRBJ2-3; CDR3 protein: CASSYDTLYTDTQYF; CDR3 DNA: TGTGCCAGCAGTTACGACACCCTATACACAGATACGCAGTATTTT
V gene: TRBV18; clone size: .; D gene: .; J gene: TRBJ1-1; CDR3 protein: CASSPDRKLTEAFF; CDR3 DNA: TGTGCCAGCTCACCAGACAGAAAACTCACTGAAGCTTTCTTT
V gene: TRBV4-2; clone size: few; D gene: TRBD2; J gene: TRBJ2-1; CDR3 protein: CASSPSGWNEQFF; CDR3 DNA: TGTGCCAGCAGCCCTAGCGGGTGGAATGAGCAGTTCTTC
V gene: TRBV5-4; clone size: .; D gene: TRBD1; J gene: TRBJ1-2; CDR3 protein: CASSLPGQGAYGYTF; CDR3 DNA: TGTGCCAGCAGCTTGCCGGGACAGGGAGCCTATGGCTACACCTTC
V gene: TRBV5-6; clone size: .; D gene: .; J gene: TRBJ1-2; CDR3 protein: CASGLGSRGGYTF; CDR3 DNA: TGTGCCAGCGGACTAGGTTCTCGCGGGGGGTACACCTTC
V gene: TRBV11-1; clone size: .; D gene: .; J gene: TRBJ1-4; CDR3 protein: CASSIDGTNEKLFF; CDR3 DNA: TGTGCCAGCAGCATAGACGGGACTAATGAAAAACTGTTTTTT
V gene: TRBV5-1; clone size: once; D gene: .; J gene: TRBJ1-1; CDR3 protein: CASSLTPFGGLDTEAFF; CDR3 DNA: TGCGCCAGCAGCTTAACACCGTTTGGGGGGCTAGACACTGAAGCTTTCTTT